This TCR beta chain came from a study of CXCR3-negative and CXCR3-positive naive CD8 T cells. Study background: Every library held about 1.5 +/- 0.3 million TRB reads, and the total came to approximately 140 million. The study's findings and limits: The TRBV-TRBJ usage of naive CXCR3-negative and CXCR3-positive cells was similar, but that of memory cells differed. Surface CD5 matched across naive subsets, and TRB CDR3 properties served to infer TCR strength. More hydrophobic TRB CDR3s occurred in CXCR3-positive than in CXCR3-negative naive cells.

All TRB cDNA libraries came from 5' RACE performed with UMI labels. TCRdb reanalyzed the 5' RACE reads, giving one entry per CDR3 protein sequence and no DNA. Here the sample table reports around 160,000 distinct CDR3 sequences. For this clonotype: The antigen is unknown.

CDR1 SGHKS and CDR2 YYEKEE come from the germline V gene (reference sequence). The CDR3 runs 13 residues. Every subset of CD8+ T cells was sorted in triplicate at hundreds of thousands of cells each. The sample consisted of naive CXCR3+ CD8+ T cells from blood. Subset in this sample: CD45RO-CCR7+CD27+CD95- naive CD8+ T cells expressing CXCR3 (TNR3+). The receptor's source is a human donor in good health. Some clones in this sample may be carry-over from other donors' samples. V and J are TRBV5-5 and TRBJ1-5; TCRdb returns TRBD1, unconfirmable since there is no DNA. CDR3: CASSLTGDQPRHF.